A single sample gave rise to the 18 T cell receptor beta chains below, sequenced in a study of response to subunit inactivated influenza vaccine (dated by TCRdb to 2016 to 2019). The label giving this sample's time point can be read as: approximately 40 days after influenza vaccine administration. Receptors were amplified or captured by RT-PCR. The instrument was an Illumina HiSeq 2500. In-frame beta chains were kept once TCRdb had trimmed the public reads at Q25 with fastp and called clones with MiXCR. Rows with a matching CDR3 protein are joined into one entry that keeps the most common DNA and genes. The sample table holds some 500,000 distinct CDR3 sequences, of which approximately 13% were seen once. The ten largest clones take up around 13% of the sample. The sample consisted of PBMCs from blood, taken roughly 46 days after vaccination. Receptors were obtained from a man aged 45 to 65 who received an inactivated influenza vaccine. Donor details come from another sample of the same person, matched by shared clones.

This clonotype was observed many times. The chain uses TRBV24-1 and TRBJ2-1; TRBD2 agrees at 9 bases. V was clipped by 3 bases and J by 8 bases; unmatched bases: 7. The CDR3 is 15 residues long. Germline CDR1 reads KGHDR; CDR2 reads SFDVKD. In DNA, the CDR3 is TGTGCCACCAGTGATCGGACTAGCGTTCCCGATGAGCAGTTCTTC. This translates into CATSDRTSVPDEQFF.

This chain links TRBV25-1 with TRBJ2-5; TRBD2 is a possible D gene (7 bases). V was shortened by 5 bases and J by 5 bases, with 21 bases between the two germline ends. This CDR3 is 16 amino acids long. The germline CDR1 and CDR2 sequences are MGHDK and SYGVNS. CDR3 coding DNA: TGTGCCAGCAGTCCCCACTGGGGGGGCCCTGAGGAGACCCAGTACTTC. It encodes CASSPHWGGPEETQYF.

This clonotype was seen a handful of times. V gene TRBV6-2 or TRBV6-3 combines with J gene TRBJ2-3, with TRBD2 matching 11 bases. The CDR3 has 17 amino acids. Per the germline V gene, CDR1 is MNHEY and CDR2 is SVGEGT. The V segment lost 2 bases and the J segment 2 bases; nucleotides outside the gene matches: 6. The CDR3 coding sequence is TGTGCCAGCAGTTACGGCGGGACTAGCGGCAACACAGATACGCAGTATTTT. As protein: CASSYGGTSGNTDTQYF.

J is TRBJ2-6 and V is TRBV18, with 7 positions matching TRBD1. CDR1 is KGHSH, CDR2 LQKENI, per germline. Trimming removed 8 bases from V and 1 base from J; junction bases left unmatched: 5. The CDR3 spans 15 residues. The CDR3 sequence: CASPGTASGANVLTF. The DNA of the CDR3 is TGTGCCAGCCCAGGGACAGCTTCTGGGGCCAACGTCCTGACTTTC.

This clonotype showed up just a few times. The chain links TRBV27 to TRBJ2-3, with 10 bases fitting TRBD2. J was trimmed by 1 base and V by 1 base; bases with no gene match: 5. The CDR3 spans 17 residues. Germline V lookup: CDR1 MNHEY, CDR2 SMNVEV (reference sequence). The CDR3 loop is CASSLFGLAGGTDTQYF. The CDR3 DNA follows: TGTGCCAGCAGTTTATTCGGGCTAGCGGGGGGCACAGATACGCAGTATTTT.

This clonotype has only a few counts. V and J are TRBV20-1 and TRBJ2-2; 9 bases align to TRBD2. This CDR3 has 14 residues. V dropped 3 bases and J dropped 6; count of bases not matched to a gene: 5. Germline V CDR1 and CDR2: DFQATT, SNEGSKA (reference sequence). The CDR3 region has the DNA TGCAGTGCTAGTCGCGGGGGGGCCTCCGGGGAGCTGTTTTTT. Protein: CSASRGGASGELFF.

This clonotype came up a few times. CDR3 sequence: CASSEGLATGELFF. The CDR3 DNA reads TGTGCCAGCAGTGAAGGACTAGCCACCGGGGAGCTGTTTTTT. This rearrangement joins TRBV6-4 to TRBJ2-2, with 8 bases identical to TRBD2. CDR1 and CDR2 (germline): MRHNA, SNTAGT. The CDR3 contains 14 residues. J gave up 4 bases and V 3 bases, and 1 base lay outside the gene matches.

The chain links TRBV4-2 to TRBJ1-5; the D is unclear. V was cut by 0 bases and J by 7 bases, with 16 bases left in between. Germline values: CDR1 LGHNA, CDR2 YNFKEQ. The CDR3 length is 16 residues. Written as DNA, the CDR3 is TGTGCCAGCAGCCAAGACCTAGCTCTCAGCGGCCAGCCCCAGCATTTT. This sequence encodes CASSQDLALSGQPQHF.

In this sample, this clonotype turned up once. The chain joins TRBV11-2 to TRBJ1-6, with TRBD1 identical over 8 bases. Per the germline V gene, CDR1 is SGHAT and CDR2 is FQNNGV. J gave up 6 bases and V 5 bases, and 15 bases lay outside the gene matches. This CDR3 is built from 18 residues. The DNA of the CDR3 is TGTGCCAGCAGCCCCAACAGGGGGGGCCTCCCGGCTAATTCACCCCTCCACTTT. Translated: CASSPNRGGLPANSPLHF.

This clonotype was observed a handful of times. V gene TRBV29-1 combines with J gene TRBJ2-2; possible D gene TRBD2, 5 bases. The germline V and J ends were trimmed by 4 bases and 4 bases, with 10 bases remaining between them. The CDR3 has 13 amino acids. The germline CDR1 and CDR2 sequences are SQVTM and ANQGSEA. The CDR3 coding sequence is TGCAGCGTTGCCGAGGGATTCACCGGGGAGCTGTTTTTT. Encoded protein: CSVAEGFTGELFF.

This clonotype was seen a handful of times. Mismatch with germline at one junction end may stem from a read error. The rearrangement links TRBV10-3 to TRBJ2-6, with TRBD1 identical over 7 bases. Germline loops: CDR1 ENHRY, CDR2 SYGVKD. The CDR3 contains 16 residues. As DNA, the CDR3 is TGTGCCATCAGTGAACTGGGACAGTCTGTGGCCAACGTCCTGACTTTC. Its protein is CAISELGQSVANVLTF.

This clonotype was observed many times. The chain couples TRBV29-1 to TRBJ1-5, with D maybe TRBD1 (6 bases). CDR1 SQVTM and CDR2 ANQGSEA come from the germline V gene. Trimming took off 5 bases at V and 4 bases at J, with 12 bases between the two ends. The CDR3 consists of 13 residues. The DNA of the CDR3 is TGCAGCGTTTCTCCAGGGGCTAATCAGCCCCAGCATTTT. Its translation: CSVSPGANQPQHF.

This clonotype was observed a few times. V is TRBV20-1 and J is TRBJ2-1, with 9 bases that match TRBD2. The CDR3 loop spans 16 amino acids. The V gene's germline CDR1 is DFQATT and CDR2 SNEGSKA (reference sequence). V was clipped by 1 base and J by 6 bases; unmatched bases: 10. DNA of the CDR3: TGCAGTGCTAGAGGAGTAGGCAGCGGGAGGATCAATGAGCAGTTCTTC. It translates to CSARGVGSGRINEQFF.

This clonotype turned up a few times. This chain uses TRBV7-2 with TRBJ2-1, with 7 bases aligning to TRBD2. Germline values: CDR1 SGHTA, CDR2 FQGNSA. V lost 0 bases, J lost 7 bases, and 3 bases stayed unmatched. The CDR3 spans 14 residues. The CDR3 spells CASSLAWTRNEQFF. In DNA, the CDR3 is TGTGCCAGCAGCTTAGCTTGGACTAGAAATGAGCAGTTCTTC.

The J gene is TRBJ1-5, the V gene TRBV20-1; possibly TRBD1 for D (5 bases). The germline CDR1 and CDR2 sequences are DFQATT and SNEGSKA (reference sequence). This CDR3 has 14 residues. Trimming stripped 0 bases from V and 6 bases from J, with 12 bases between. This CDR3 is CSARDGGFGQPQHF. In nucleotides, the CDR3 is TGCAGTGCTAGAGATGGGGGTTTCGGTCAGCCCCAGCATTTT.

This chain joins TRBV4-1 and TRBJ2-5; tentative D call: TRBD2 (5 bases). Trimming left V 1 base short and J 4 bases short, with 10 bases between. The CDR3 totals 14 residues. Germline loops: CDR1 MGHRA, CDR2 YSYEKL. CDR3: CASSQGGRGETQYF. The CDR3 nucleotides read TGCGCCAGCAGCCAAGGAGGGAGAGGAGAGACCCAGTACTTC.

The chain recombines TRBV7-2 with TRBJ1-5, with 7 bases that match TRBD1. CDR1 is SGHTA, CDR2 FQGNSA, per germline. The CDR3 extends over 15 amino acids. Trimming cost V 6 bases and J 4 bases; bases outside gene matches: 9. CDR3 residues: CASSSRGLPNQPQHF. The CDR3 DNA sequence: TGTGCCAGCAGTTCGAGGGGGCTGCCGAATCAGCCCCAGCATTTT.

This clonotype was detected only a few times. The chain is built from TRBV29-1 and TRBJ1-1; D not certain. This CDR3 region has 11 residues. Trimming took 7 bases from V and 1 from J, leaving 7 bases between them. Germline CDR1 SQVTM, CDR2 ANQGSEA. The CDR3 reads CSGGWNTEAFF. CDR3 in DNA: TGCAGCGGCGGGTGGAACACTGAAGCTTTCTTT.